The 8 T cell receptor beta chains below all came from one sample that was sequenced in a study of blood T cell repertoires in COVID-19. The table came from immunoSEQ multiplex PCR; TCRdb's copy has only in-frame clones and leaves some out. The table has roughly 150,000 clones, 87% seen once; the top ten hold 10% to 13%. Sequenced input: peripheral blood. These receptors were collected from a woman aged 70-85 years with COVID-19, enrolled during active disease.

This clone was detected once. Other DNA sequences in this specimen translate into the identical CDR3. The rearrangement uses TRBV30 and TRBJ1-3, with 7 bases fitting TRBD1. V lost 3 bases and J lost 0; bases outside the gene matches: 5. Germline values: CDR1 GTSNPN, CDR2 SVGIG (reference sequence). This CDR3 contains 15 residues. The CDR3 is CAWRRGQSSGNTIYF. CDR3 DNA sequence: TGTGCCTGGAGGAGGGGACAGAGCTCTGGAAACACCATATATTTT. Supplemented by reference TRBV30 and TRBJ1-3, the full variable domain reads SQTIHQWPATLVQPVGSPLSLECTVEGTSNPNLYWYRQAAGRGLQLLFYSVGIGQISSEVPQNLSASRPQDRQFILSSKKLLLSDSGFYLCAWRRGQSSGNTIYFGEGSWLTVV.

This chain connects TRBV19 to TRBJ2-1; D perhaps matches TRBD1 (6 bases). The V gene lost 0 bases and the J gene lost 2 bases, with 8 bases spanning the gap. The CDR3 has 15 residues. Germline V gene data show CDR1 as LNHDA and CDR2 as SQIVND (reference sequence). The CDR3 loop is CASSIEDRAYNEQFF. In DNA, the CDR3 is TGTGCCAGTAGTATAGAGGACAGAGCCTACAATGAGCAGTTCTTC.

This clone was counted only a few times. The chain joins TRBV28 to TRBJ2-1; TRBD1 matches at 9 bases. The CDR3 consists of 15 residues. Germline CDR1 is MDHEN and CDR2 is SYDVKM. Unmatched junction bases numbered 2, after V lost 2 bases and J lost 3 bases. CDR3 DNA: TGTGCCAGCAGTTTAACAGGGGGCTACTACAATGAGCAGTTCTTC. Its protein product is CASSLTGGYYNEQFF.

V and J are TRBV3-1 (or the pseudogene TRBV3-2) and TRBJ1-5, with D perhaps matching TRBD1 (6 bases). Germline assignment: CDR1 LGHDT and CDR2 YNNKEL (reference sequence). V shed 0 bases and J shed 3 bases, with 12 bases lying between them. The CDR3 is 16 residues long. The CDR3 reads CASSQDPGQFNQPQHF. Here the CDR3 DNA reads TGTGCCAGCAGCCAAGATCCCGGACAGTTCAATCAGCCCCAGCATTTT.

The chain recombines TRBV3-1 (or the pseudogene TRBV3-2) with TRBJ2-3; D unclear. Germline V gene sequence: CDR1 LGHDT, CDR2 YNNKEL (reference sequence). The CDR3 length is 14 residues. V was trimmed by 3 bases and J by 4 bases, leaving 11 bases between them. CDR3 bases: TGTGCCAGCAGCCAGGCGGATTGGGCAGATACGCAGTATTTT. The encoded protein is CASSQADWADTQYF.

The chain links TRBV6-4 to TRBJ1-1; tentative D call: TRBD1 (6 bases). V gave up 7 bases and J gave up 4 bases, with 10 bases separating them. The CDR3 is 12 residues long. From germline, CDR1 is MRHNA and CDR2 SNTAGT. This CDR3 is CASTGVGTEAFF. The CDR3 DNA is TGTGCCAGCACAGGGGTAGGCACTGAAGCTTTCTTT.

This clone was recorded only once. CDR3 nucleotide sequence: TGTGCCAGCTCACCGATTTATGCCAAGGGGCCAGAGACCCAGTACTTC. It translates to CASSPIYAKGPETQYF. The gene calls are TRBV18 and TRBJ2-5; TRBD1 is a possible D gene (5 bases). The CDR3 is made up of 16 amino acids. CDR1 and CDR2 (germline): KGHSH, LQKENI. V lost 3 bases, J lost 4 bases, and 18 bases lay in between.

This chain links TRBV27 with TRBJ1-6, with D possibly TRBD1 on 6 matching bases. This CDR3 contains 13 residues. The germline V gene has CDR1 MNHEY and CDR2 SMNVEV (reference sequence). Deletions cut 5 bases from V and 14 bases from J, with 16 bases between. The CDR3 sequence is CASSPQDSQALHF. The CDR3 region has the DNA TGTGCCAGCAGTCCCCAGGACAGTCAGGCCCTCCACTTT.